This entry lists 8 T cell receptor beta chains sequenced from one sample in a study of regulatory T cells in long-lasting Graves disease (dated by TCRdb to the early 2020s). The library was made by multiplex PCR. The sequencer listed for this sample is Illumina HiSeq 4000. iRepertoire HTBI primers and Arm-PCR amplification of CDR3 regions were used to construct TCR beta libraries. Starting from the raw public reads, TCRdb applied fastp trimming at Q25, assembled clones with MiXCR and retained in-frame beta chains. One record per CDR3 amino acid sequence lists the most common genes and DNA. The sample profile shows over 400,000 distinct CDR3 sequences; about 14% of them were found once. The top ten clones comprise about 15% of the sample. Sample time point, as interpreted from the label and publication: newly diagnosed GD, antithyroid drugs for less than 3 months. For both TCR sequencing and RNA sequencing, RNA was extracted from PBMCs in TRIzol.

This sample was also put to use in a study of T cells in Graves' hyperthyroidism and ophthalmopathy.

Material: peripheral blood mononuclear cells (PBMCs), obtained at new diagnosis, from a patient treated with antithyroid drugs. All receptors come from a woman aged 45-65 years with Graves disease. Donor details come from another sample of the same person, matched by shared clones.

Many counts were recorded for this clonotype. This chain links TRBV2 with TRBJ2-7, with D tentatively TRBD1 or TRBD2 (5 bases each). Per germline, CDR1 SNHLY and CDR2 FYNNEI. CDR3 length equals 13 residues. V was cut by 4 bases and J by 3 bases, with 10 bases left in between. This CDR3 reads CASSVGGVYEQYF. DNA of the CDR3: TGTGCCAGCAGTGTTGGGGGAGTCTACGAGCAGTACTTC.

This clonotype was seen only a few times. In nucleotides, the CDR3 is TGTGCCAGCAGCCAAGGGATTCAGCCAGTTCTAGCCAAAAACATTCAGTACTTC. Protein sequence: CASSQGIQPVLAKNIQYF. The gene calls are TRBV16 and TRBJ2-4, with D unresolved. Germline CDR1 is KGHSY and CDR2 is FQNENV. The V end lost 2 bases, the J end lost 0 bases, and 17 bases lay between the germline ends. The CDR3 sequence is 18 residues long.

This clonotype has a count of ten or more. The chain carries TRBV3-1 and TRBJ2-7, with 7 bases matching TRBD2. With 1 base clipped from V and 2 bases from J, the junction kept 8 bases outside the gene matches. Germline V gene lookup returns CDR1 LGHDT and CDR2 YNNKEL (reference sequence). This CDR3 comprises 16 residues. This CDR3 reads CASSQGTASGTYEQYF. CDR3 nucleotide sequence: TGTGCCAGCAGCCAAGGGACGGCTAGCGGAACCTACGAGCAGTACTTC.

The table lists this clonotype with a few counts. The junction shows a germline mismatch at one end, possibly a read error. This chain connects TRBV28 to TRBJ2-7; D gene ambiguous. The CDR3 length is 13 residues. Germline CDR1 is MDHEN and CDR2 is SYDVKM. The CDR3 DNA reads TGTGCCAGCAGTTTACGTCTTGCGGAACGCTTGCACTTC. As protein: CASSLRLAERLHF.

This clonotype has ten or more counts. V and J are TRBV28 and TRBJ2-7, with 11 positions matching TRBD1. Germline assignment: CDR1 MDHEN and CDR2 SYDVKM. The CDR3 spans 14 residues. Trimming took 10 bases from V and 6 from J; bases not matched to a gene: 11. In DNA, the CDR3 is TGTGCCACCTCGGACAGGGGGCTTTCTCGCGAGCAGTACTTC. This sequence encodes CATSDRGLSREQYF.

The table lists this clonotype with many counts. This rearrangement joins TRBV20-1 to TRBJ2-5; D is unresolved. The germline V gene encodes CDR1 DFQATT and CDR2 SNEGSKA (reference sequence). The CDR3 length is 14 residues. Trimming removed 6 bases from V and 0 bases from J, with 14 bases in between. The CDR3 DNA reads TGCAGTGCCAGTTGGGCAGACTACCAAGAGACCCAGTACTTC. Its translation is CSASWADYQETQYF.

In this sample, this clonotype turned up many times. The J gene is TRBJ2-7, the V gene TRBV3-1; 11 bases map to TRBD2. Germline-derived CDR1 and CDR2 are LGHDT and YNNKEL (reference sequence). J gave up 1 base and V 1 base, and 3 bases lay outside the gene matches. The CDR3 runs to 16 residues. The CDR3 spells CASSQGLAGLSYEQYF. CDR3 nucleotides: TGTGCCAGCAGCCAAGGACTAGCGGGACTGTCCTACGAGCAGTACTTC.

This clonotype has at least ten counts. The chain carries TRBV13 and TRBJ2-7, with 10 bases that match TRBD2. Germline V gene data show CDR1 as PRHDT and CDR2 as FYEKMQ (reference sequence). V lost 0 bases and J lost 2; bases outside the gene matches: 1. The CDR3 spans 15 residues. The CDR3 region is CASSLGTSGPYEQYF. The CDR3 DNA sequence: TGTGCCAGCAGCTTAGGGACTAGCGGGCCCTACGAGCAGTACTTC.